The 19 T cell receptor beta chains listed next were all sequenced from one sample in a study of blood T cell repertoires in COVID-19. Some clones are missing from TCRdb's copy, which holds only in-frame ones; the method was immunoSEQ multiplex PCR. The sample records some 49,000 clones, 85% being singletons. Specimen: peripheral blood. The receptors stem from a human donor in a cohort sampled during active COVID-19.

About this clone itself: Because the CDR3's place on the DNA is in doubt, the DNA is left out and the CDR3 is given as listed by TCRdb. The J gene is TRBJ2-1, the V gene TRBV4-2; TRBD1 is the table's D call, not checked against the DNA. Including both end residues, the CDR3 is 14 amino acids long. Germline V gene data show CDR1 as LGHNA and CDR2 as YNFKEQ. The chain's CDR3 is CASSQGWGLGAMFF.

This chain links TRBV6-5 with TRBJ1-1; TRBD1 matches 7 bases. Trimming cost V 2 bases and J 1 base; bases outside gene matches: 7. The CDR3 runs 16 residues. Per germline, CDR1 MNHEY and CDR2 SVGAGI. DNA of the CDR3: TGTGCCAGCAGTTACACTACGACAGGGCGGAACACTGAAGCTTTCTTT. This gives the protein CASSYTTTGRNTEAFF.

This clone appeared once. V gene TRBV29-1 combines with J gene TRBJ1-1; no definite D call. This CDR3 has 12 residues. V shed 5 bases and J shed 1 base, with 8 bases lying between them. Germline values: CDR1 SQVTM, CDR2 ANQGSEA. The CDR3 DNA is TGCAGCGTTCTCCCCGGGAACACTGAAGCTTTCTTT. Protein: CSVLPGNTEAFF.

The rearrangement joins TRBV9 to TRBJ2-7; possible D gene TRBD1, 5 bases. Trimming removed 0 bases from V and 3 bases from J, with 10 bases in between. There are 14 residues in the CDR3. Germline lookup yields CDR1 SGDLS and CDR2 YYNGEE. CDR3 in DNA: TGTGCCAGCAGCGTAGATGTTACAGGCTACGAGCAGTACTTC. Translating gives CASSVDVTGYEQYF.

This sequence joins TRBV19 and TRBJ1-3; tentative D call: TRBD1 (6 bases). The ends were cut back, 8 bases at V and 4 bases at J, with 15 bases in the middle. This CDR3 contains 14 residues. Germline CDR1 and CDR2: LNHDA and SQIVND (reference sequence). This chain's CDR3 is CASAEQGTGNTIYF. The CDR3 DNA reads as TGTGCCAGTGCTGAACAGGGAACGGGAAACACCATATATTTT.

This chain joins TRBV19 and TRBJ2-5; a weak D match, TRBD2 (6 bases). The CDR3 sequence is 14 residues long. Trimming removed 5 bases at V and 4 bases at J, with 14 bases between. Germline V gene sequence: CDR1 LNHDA, CDR2 SQIVND (reference sequence). CDR3 in amino acids: CASSSRTIRETQYF. The CDR3 region has the DNA TGTGCCAGTAGTTCCCGGACTATTAGAGAGACCCAGTACTTC.

J is TRBJ1-3 and V is TRBV13, with a weak D call TRBD1 (5 bases). Germline CDR1 PRHDT, CDR2 FYEKMQ (reference sequence). This CDR3 has 17 amino acids. Trimming took 2 bases from V and 5 from J, leaving 19 bases between them. CDR3 sequence reads: CASSLSGAQSPRNTIYF. In DNA form, the CDR3 reads TGTGCCAGCAGCTTATCTGGGGCCCAGTCCCCAAGAAACACCATATATTTT.

V and J are TRBV5-1 and TRBJ2-5; 8 nucleotides agree with TRBD2. Germline CDR1 is SGHRS and CDR2 is YFSETQ. The CDR3 runs to 16 residues. V shed 5 bases, J shed 2 bases, and the junction held 11 bases outside the gene matches. Here the CDR3 DNA reads TGCGCCAGCAGTCCGGCAATGGCGGGAGGTCAAGAGACCCAGTACTTC. Translation gives CASSPAMAGGQETQYF.

This clone was counted between two and nine times. V gene TRBV10-3 combines with J gene TRBJ2-7; TRBD2 aligns across 8 bases. Germline assignment: CDR1 ENHRY and CDR2 SYGVKD. The length of the CDR3 is 16 residues. V trimming: 5 bases; J trimming: 3 bases; junction bases outside the gene matches: 12. In DNA, the CDR3 is TGTGCCATCAGTCCGGGTTTAAGCGGGAGCGTCTACGAGCAGTACTTC. Translation: CAISPGLSGSVYEQYF.

The V gene is TRBV28, the J gene TRBJ1-3; D is perhaps TRBD1 (5 bases). The CDR3 has 14 residues. Germline CDR1 reads MDHEN; CDR2 reads SYDVKM. V dropped 4 bases and J dropped 0 bases, with 7 bases sitting between them. The CDR3 region is CASSSQGSGNTIYF. CDR3 in DNA: TGTGCCAGCAGTTCGCAGGGCTCTGGAAACACCATATATTTT.

This clone was picked up a small number of times. Additional DNA sequences in this sample encode the identical CDR3. The chain has TRBV5-1 and TRBJ1-4, with D perhaps matching TRBD1 (6 bases). V was trimmed by 3 bases and J by 3 bases, leaving 12 bases between them. Germline V lookup: CDR1 SGHRS, CDR2 YFSETQ. The CDR3 runs 15 residues. For the CDR3, the DNA is TGCGCCAGCAGCTCCACAGGGCCCCCTAATGAAAAACTGTTTTTT. It encodes CASSSTGPPNEKLFF.

The CDR3 DNA is TGTGCCAGCAGCTTGGCGCCGACTAGCACAGATACGCAGTATTTT. It yields the protein CASSLAPTSTDTQYF. This chain links TRBV5-4 with TRBJ2-3; no clear D. The germline CDR1 and CDR2 sequences are SGHNT and YYREEE (reference sequence). This CDR3 region has 15 residues. The germline V and J ends were trimmed by 0 bases and 0 bases, with 8 bases remaining between them. The full variable domain, in which reference TRBV5-4 and TRBJ2-3 provide the parts outside the CDR3, is ETGVTQSPTHLIKTRGQQVTLRCSSQSGHNTVSWYQQALGQGPQFIFQYYREEENGRGNFPPRFSGLQFPNYSSELNVNALELDDSALYLCASSLAPTSTDTQYFGPGTRLTVL.

The genes are TRBV7-2 and TRBJ2-5, with D possibly matching TRBD1 (6 bases). With 1 base removed from V and 4 bases from J, the gap between germline ends came to 10 bases. The V gene's germline CDR1 is SGHTA and CDR2 FQGNSA. The CDR3 length is 14 residues. The DNA for the CDR3 is TGTGCCAGCAGCTTAGTGGGGGCGGGAGAGACCCAGTACTTC. Translated, it gives CASSLVGAGETQYF. Using reference TRBV7-2 and TRBJ2-5 for the parts outside the CDR3, the full variable domain is GAGVSQSPSNKVTEKGKDVELRCDPISGHTALYWYRQSLGQGLEFLIYFQGNSAPDKSGLPSDRFSAERTGGSVSTLTIQRTQQEDSAVYLCASSLVGAGETQYFGPGTRLLVL.

The V call is TRBV27, the J call TRBJ1-1; TRBD1 might be the D (5 bases). Trimming removed 3 bases from V and 2 bases from J, with 13 bases in between. The CDR3 is made up of 15 amino acids. Per germline, CDR1 MNHEY and CDR2 SMNVEV (reference sequence). Here the CDR3 DNA reads TGTGCCAGCAGTTTCATCCCAGGGCCCAACACTGAAGCTTTCTTT. Translated, it gives CASSFIPGPNTEAFF.

This chain connects TRBV5-4 to TRBJ1-2; 7 nucleotides match TRBD1. CDR1 is SGHNT, CDR2 YYREEE, per germline (reference sequence). CDR3 length: 13 amino acids. V lost 4 bases to trimming and J lost 4 bases; unmatched junction nucleotides: 4. This CDR3 reads CASSRGTVYGYTF. CDR3 DNA sequence: TGTGCCAGCAGCCGGGGGACAGTCTATGGCTACACCTTC.

The V gene is TRBV6-5, the J gene TRBJ2-7; D may be TRBD1 (6 bases). CDR3 length: 13 residues. Germline V CDR1 and CDR2: MNHEY, SVGAGI. The V and J ends lost 6 bases and 3 bases respectively, with 12 bases between them. The CDR3 DNA is TGTGCCAGCAGACCCGGGACACTCTACGAGCAGTACTTC. Its protein is CASRPGTLYEQYF.

This sequence joins TRBV29-1 and TRBJ2-7, with 10 bases aligning to TRBD2. The CDR3 loop spans 14 amino acids. The germline V gene has CDR1 SQVTM and CDR2 ANQGSEA. The V segment lost 5 bases and the J segment 3 bases; nucleotides outside the gene matches: 7. The CDR3 DNA reads TGCAGCGTTTGGGGGACTAGCGTGGGCTACGAGCAGTACTTC. As protein: CSVWGTSVGYEQYF.

The chain is built from TRBV7-2 and TRBJ2-1, with 7 bases that match TRBD2. CDR1 and CDR2 (germline): SGHTA, FQGNSA. The CDR3 sequence is 17 residues long. J gave up 8 bases and V 5 bases, and 18 bases lay outside the gene matches. CDR3 amino acids: CASSPSTISGWLYEQFF. The DNA of the CDR3 is TGTGCCAGCAGCCCTTCCACGATTAGCGGGTGGTTGTATGAGCAGTTCTTC.

The CDR3: CASSLAASGLTYEQYF. The CDR3 bases are TGCGCCAGCAGCTTGGCCGCAAGCGGGTTGACCTACGAGCAGTACTTC. The gene calls are TRBV5-1 and TRBJ2-7; the D gene is possibly TRBD2 (6 bases). This CDR3 is 16 amino acids long. The germline V and J ends were trimmed by 0 bases and 2 bases, with 15 bases remaining between them. Germline CDR1 reads SGHRS; CDR2 reads YFSETQ.